Below, one T cell receptor (beta chain) is given with its context. Antigen: not known. Mismatch with germline at one junction end may stem from a read error. Researchers reported that TCR beta cDNA libraries carried unique molecular identifiers. TCRdb passed the PCR reads through MiXCR, listing each CDR3 protein once. Of approximately 730,000 distinct CDR3 sequences in the sample, about 45% were seen once. The record originates from a study of post-analysis software for immune sequencing data. General study results and limits: About five TRBV segments were more frequent in patients than controls; TRBV5-6, TRBV5-1 and TRBV20-1 belonged to this group. Controls' normalized Chao1 diversity significantly exceeded that of multiple sclerosis patients. Strong co-clustering by F measure was seen for same-batch samples.

CDR1 and CDR2 (germline): LGHNA, YSLEER. This CDR3 comprises 13 residues. This sequence joins TRBV4-3 and TRBJ2-1; D remains unclear. The clonotype originates from a girl aged 10 to 17 with multiple sclerosis. Sequencing input: blood. As DNA, the CDR3 is TGCGCCAGCAGCCTAGGGCAAAACAATGAGCAGATCTTC. This gives the protein CASSLGQNNEQIF.